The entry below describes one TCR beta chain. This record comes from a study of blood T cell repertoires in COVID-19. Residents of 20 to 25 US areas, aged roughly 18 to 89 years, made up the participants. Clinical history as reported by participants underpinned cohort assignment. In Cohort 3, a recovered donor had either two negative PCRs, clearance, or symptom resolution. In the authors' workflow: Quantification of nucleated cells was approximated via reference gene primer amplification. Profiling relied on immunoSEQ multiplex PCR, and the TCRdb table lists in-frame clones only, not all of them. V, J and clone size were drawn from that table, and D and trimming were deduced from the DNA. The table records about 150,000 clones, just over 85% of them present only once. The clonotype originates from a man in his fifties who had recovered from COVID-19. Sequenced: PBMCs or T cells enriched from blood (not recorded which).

The CDR3 coding sequence is TGTGCCAGTAGTATAGGGGCAGGGGGCAACTATGGCTACACCTTC. This encodes CASSIGAGGNYGYTF. This chain joins TRBV19 and TRBJ1-2; 8 nucleotides align to TRBD1. This CDR3 has 15 amino acids. V shed 1 base and J 2 bases; nucleotides not matched to a gene: 3. CDR1 is LNHDA, CDR2 SQIVND, per germline (reference sequence). Full variable domain (outside the CDR3, taken from reference TRBV19 and TRBJ1-2): DGGITQSPKYLFRKEGQNVTLSCEQNLNHDAMYWYRQDPGQGLRLIYYSQIVNDFQKGDIAEGYSVSREKKESFPLTVTSAQKNPTAFYLCASSIGAGGNYGYTFGSGTRLTVV.